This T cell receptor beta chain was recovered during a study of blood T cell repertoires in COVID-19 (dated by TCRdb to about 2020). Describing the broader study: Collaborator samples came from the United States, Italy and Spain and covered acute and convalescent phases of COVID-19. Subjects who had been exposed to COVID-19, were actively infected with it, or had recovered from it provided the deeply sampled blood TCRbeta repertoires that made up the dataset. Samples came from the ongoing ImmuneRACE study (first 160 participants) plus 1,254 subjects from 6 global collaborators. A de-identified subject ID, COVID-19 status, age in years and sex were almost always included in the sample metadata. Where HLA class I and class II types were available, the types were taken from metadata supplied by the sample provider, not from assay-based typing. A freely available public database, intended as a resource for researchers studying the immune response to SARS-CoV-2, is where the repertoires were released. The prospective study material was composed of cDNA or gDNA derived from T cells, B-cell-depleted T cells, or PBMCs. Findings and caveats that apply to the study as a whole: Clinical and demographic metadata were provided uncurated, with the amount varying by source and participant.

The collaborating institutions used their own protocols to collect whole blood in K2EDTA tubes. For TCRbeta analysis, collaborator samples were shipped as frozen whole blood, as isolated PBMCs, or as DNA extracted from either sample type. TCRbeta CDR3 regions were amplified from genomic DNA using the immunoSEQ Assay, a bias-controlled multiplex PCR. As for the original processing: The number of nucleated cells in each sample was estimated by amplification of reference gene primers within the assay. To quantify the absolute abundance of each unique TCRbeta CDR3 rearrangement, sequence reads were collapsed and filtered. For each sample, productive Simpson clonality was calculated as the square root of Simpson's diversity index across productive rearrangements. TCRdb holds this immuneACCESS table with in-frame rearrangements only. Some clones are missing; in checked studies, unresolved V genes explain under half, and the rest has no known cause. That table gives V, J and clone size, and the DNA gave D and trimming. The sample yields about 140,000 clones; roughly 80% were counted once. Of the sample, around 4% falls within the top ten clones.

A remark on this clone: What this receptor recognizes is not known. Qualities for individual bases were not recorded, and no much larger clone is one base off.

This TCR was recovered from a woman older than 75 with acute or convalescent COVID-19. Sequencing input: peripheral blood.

The encoded CDR3 is CATSVNTGELFF. The sequenced DNA: TGTGCCACCAGTGTAAACACCGGGGAGCTGTTTTTT. Rearrangement joined TRBV24-1 to TRBJ2-2, with no D gene named confidently. Including the terminal cysteine and phenylalanine, the CDR3 comprises 12 residues. Only CDR3 DNA is held: 36 bases, read in frame from base 1. Taken from the germline V gene, the CDR1 and CDR2 loops are KGHDR and SFDVKD. V was cut back by 5 bases and J by 2 bases, leaving a gap of 2 bases between them.